This TCR beta chain appears in the sequencing data of a study of cytomegalovirus exposure and HLA in healthy donors. Study observations and caveats: After further analysis at a later stage, around 17,000 TCR beta sequences were associated with HLA alleles at 0.05 false discovery rate. Presence/absence analysis assumed near-uniform sequencing depth across donors. The study found most TCR sequences rare, yet found some public TCRs in many donors.

As to this clone: Antigen unknown.

Germline V gene sequence: CDR1 GTSNPN, CDR2 SVGIG (reference sequence). Trimming stripped 4 bases from V and 3 bases from J, with 7 bases between. The CDR3 contains 11 residues. PCR used 60 Vbeta primers and 13 Jbeta primers. Sequencing was performed with immunoSEQ multiplex PCR; in TCRdb, only in-frame clones are kept and a portion is missing. Altogether roughly 140,000 clones are present, around 83% being singletons, with the ten largest covering about 3.9%. Material: PBMCs. The clonotype comes from a man between 35 and 55 years old in good health and CMV-seropositive. The V call is TRBV30, the J call TRBJ2-7, with D hard to call. The CDR3 loop reads CAWISVYEQYF. The CDR3 DNA reads TGTGCCTGGATATCGGTCTACGAGCAGTACTTC.